Below, one TCR beta chain is given with its context. Its cognate antigen is unknown. CDR3 length: 15 residues. Germline V gene lookup returns CDR1 SNHLY and CDR2 FYNNEI. Trimming shortened V by 5 bases and J by 9 bases, and 20 bases separated the two germline ends. This entry comes from a study of T cell responses to AZD1222 COVID-19 vaccine. Study-wide findings and caveats: The study reported that nearly half of spike-specific TCRs target unmutated variant regions. White British ancestry dominated among donors, who included more females, and clonal diversity was possibly underestimated. When two AZD1222 doses had been given, Spike-specific TCR breadth and depth rose.

Produced via immunoSEQ multiplex PCR; TCRdb's table is partial and in-frame only. The table shows around 46,000 clones, with 89% occurring only once. Second doses that came at about 4 or about 12 weeks were put together. The chain joins TRBV2 to TRBJ1-5; D might be TRBD1 (5 bases). The receptor was isolated from an adult who received the AZD1222 COVID-19 vaccine. The source material was peripheral blood, sampled 28 days after the second AZD1222 dose. The CDR3 coding sequence is TGTGCCAGCAGTAGGGGATTACCCGGGCGGGGGCCCCAGCATTTT. Translating it yields CASSRGLPGRGPQHF.